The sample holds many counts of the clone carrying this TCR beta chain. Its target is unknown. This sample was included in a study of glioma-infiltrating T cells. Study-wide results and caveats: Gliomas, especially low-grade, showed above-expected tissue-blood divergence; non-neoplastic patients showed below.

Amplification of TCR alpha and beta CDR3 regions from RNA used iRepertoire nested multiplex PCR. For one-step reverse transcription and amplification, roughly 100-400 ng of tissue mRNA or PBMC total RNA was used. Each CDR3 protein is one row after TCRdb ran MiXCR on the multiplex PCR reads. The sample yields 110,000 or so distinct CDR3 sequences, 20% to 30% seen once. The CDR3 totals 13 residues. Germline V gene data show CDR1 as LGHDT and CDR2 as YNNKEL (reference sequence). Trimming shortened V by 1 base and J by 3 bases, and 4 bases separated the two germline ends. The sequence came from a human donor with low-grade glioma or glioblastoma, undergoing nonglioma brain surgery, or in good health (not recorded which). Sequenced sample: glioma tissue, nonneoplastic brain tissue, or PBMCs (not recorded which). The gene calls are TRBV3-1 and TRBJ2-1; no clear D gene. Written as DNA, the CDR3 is TGTGCCAGCAGCCAAGGGCACTACAATGAGCAGTTCTTC. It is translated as CASSQGHYNEQFF.